A selection of T cell receptor beta chains follows, all from one sample in a study of cytomegalovirus exposure and HLA in healthy donors. Some clones are missing from TCRdb's copy, which holds only in-frame ones; the method was immunoSEQ multiplex PCR. The sample shows more than 100,000 clones, roughly 80% of them seen only once. Input material: PBMCs. The origin of the receptors is a woman aged 35 to 49 in good health and CMV-seropositive. CDR3s include the opening cysteine and the closing phenylalanine or tryptophan. The D gene is left open where the match is weak.

v_gene	j_gene	d_gene	CDR3nt	CDR3aa
TRBV7-8	TRBJ2-7	-	TGTGCCAGCAGCTTAGGTGGGACTGGGTACGAGCAGTACTTC	CASSLGGTGYEQYF
TRBV12-5	TRBJ2-1	-	TGTGCTAGTGGTTTGACGATCGGAGGACCCCGGAATGAGCAGTTCTTC	CASGLTIGGPRNEQFF
TRBV5-4	TRBJ1-2	TRBD1	TGTGCCAGCAGCTTGGGGCAGGGGGCAGACTATGGCTACACCTTC	CASSLGQGADYGYTF
TRBV19	TRBJ1-4	TRBD1	TGTGCCAGTAGTCCAAGTGGCCCGGGACAGCAAAATGAAAAACTGTTTTTT	CASSPSGPGQQNEKLFF
TRBV7-9	TRBJ1-1	-	TGTGCCAGCAGCTTAGCCCCCTCCAACACTGAAGCTTTCTTT	CASSLAPSNTEAFF
TRBV6-5	TRBJ1-2	TRBD1	TGTGCCAGCCGGAGTGGCAGGGGGCTTTATGGCTACACCTTC	CASRSGRGLYGYTF
TRBV30	TRBJ2-7	-	TGTGCCTGGAGTGGGACAGCCCACTCCTACGAGCAGTACTTC	CAWSGTAHSYEQYF
TRBV6-5	TRBJ1-1	TRBD1	TGTGCCAGCATCAGGACAGGGACCATGAACACTGAAGCTTTCTTT	CASIRTGTMNTEAFF
TRBV14	TRBJ2-2	-	TGTGCCAGCAGCCAGGGGAGGACCGGGGAGCTGTTTTTT	CASSQGRTGELFF
TRBV5-6	TRBJ2-7	-	TGTGCCAGCAGCCCCCGCAGGGTCCCCTACGAGCAGTACTTC	CASSPRRVPYEQYF
TRBV29-1	TRBJ2-1	TRBD1	TGCAGCGTTGATCTCCCCGGGACAGGGGATGAGCAGTTCTTC	CSVDLPGTGDEQFF
TRBV29-1	TRBJ1-2	-	TGCAGCGAGGAGGGCTACACCTTC	CSEEGYTF
TRBV4-1	TRBJ2-1	-	TGCGCCAGCAGCCAAATTGGGAGTAGGAACAATGAGCAGTTCTTC	CASSQIGSRNNEQFF
TRBV2	TRBJ2-5	TRBD1	TGTGCCAGCAGTGAACAGGGGGCAGGAGAGACCCAGTACTTC	CASSEQGAGETQYF
TRBV19	TRBJ1-1	-	TGTGCCAGTAGTGGGGGGGCAGGGCTAAACTCTGAAGCTTTCTTT	CASSGGAGLNSEAFF
TRBV4-3	TRBJ1-5	-	TGCGCCAGCAGCCAAGAGGTGGGTTCGGGACAGCCCCAGCATTTT	CASSQEVGSGQPQHF